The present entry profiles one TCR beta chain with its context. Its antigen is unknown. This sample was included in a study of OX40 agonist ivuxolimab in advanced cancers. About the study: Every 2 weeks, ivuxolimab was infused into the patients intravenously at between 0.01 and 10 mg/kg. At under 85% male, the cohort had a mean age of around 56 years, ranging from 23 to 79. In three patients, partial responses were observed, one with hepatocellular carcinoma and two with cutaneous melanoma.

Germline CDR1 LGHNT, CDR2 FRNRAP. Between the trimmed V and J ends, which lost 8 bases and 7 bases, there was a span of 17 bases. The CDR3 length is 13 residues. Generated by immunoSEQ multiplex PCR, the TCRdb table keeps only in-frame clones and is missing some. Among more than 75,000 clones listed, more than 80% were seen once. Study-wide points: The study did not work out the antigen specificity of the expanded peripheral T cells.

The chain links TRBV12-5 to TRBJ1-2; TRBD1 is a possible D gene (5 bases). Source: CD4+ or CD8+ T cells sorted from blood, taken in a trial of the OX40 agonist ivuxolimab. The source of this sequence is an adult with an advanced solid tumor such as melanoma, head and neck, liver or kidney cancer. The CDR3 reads CASSSGMELGYTF. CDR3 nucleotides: TGTGCTAGTTCATCAGGGATGGAGCTTGGCTACACCTTC.